One T cell receptor beta chain is described in this entry. What it binds is not known. These data originate in a study of CD8+ T cells in alopecia areata. Study background: Those patients who were treated received oral tofacitinib, which was given at 5 to 10 mg twice daily for moderate-to-severe alopecia areata. Overall study findings and caveats: Tofacitinib did not eliminate many expanded lesional clones from scalp or blood.

The sequencing template was cDNA reverse transcribed from extracted RNA. Clones were sequenced by immunoSEQ multiplex PCR, and TCRdb holds only the in-frame ones, with some missing. The sample contains 90,000 to 100,000 clones, 60% to 65% of which appear only once. This CDR3 has 14 residues. With 0 bases removed from V and 9 bases from J, the gap between germline ends came to 12 bases. Germline CDR1 SGHRS, CDR2 YFSETQ. The treatment: oral pan-JAK inhibitor, 5-10 mg twice daily. The investigators collected lesional scalp punch biopsies and peripheral blood from alopecia areata patients. This sample comprised CD8+ T cells sorted from blood, obtained at week 4, from a patient treated with tofacitinib. The chain is built from TRBV5-1 and TRBJ2-2, with D perhaps given as TRBD1 or TRBD2 (6 bases each). This receptor was identified in a human donor with alopecia areata. The CDR3: CASSLGTGAWELFF. CDR3 DNA sequence: TGCGCCAGCAGCTTGGGCACGGGGGCCTGGGAGCTGTTTTTT.